A single sample is the source of the 18 T cell receptor beta chains below, sequenced in a study of blood T cells in healthy people across ages. It was with a sample-barcoded 5' primer and a J-beta primer mix that a second PCR of roughly 7 to 11 cycles was run. TCRdb called the 5' RACE reads again in MiXCR, with one record for every CDR3 protein. The sample contains around 1.5 million distinct CDR3 sequences, 34% of which appear only once. Material: blood. The receptors here all came from a woman between 25 and 40 years old in good health.

This clonotype was seen only a few times. This chain joins TRBV11-3 and TRBJ2-6; no clear D. The CDR3 is 16 amino acids. The V end lost 4 bases, the J end lost 4 bases, and 14 bases lay between the germline ends. Germline V lookup: CDR1 SGHNT, CDR2 YENEEA. CDR3 residues: CASSSPFGSGANVLTF. The CDR3 nucleotides read TGTGCCAGCAGCTCCCCGTTTGGCTCCGGGGCCAACGTCCTGACTTTC. The full variable domain, rest sourced from reference TRBV11-3 and TRBJ2-6, is EAGVVQSPRYKIIEKKQPVAFWCNPISGHNTLYWYLQNLGQGPELLIRYENEEAVDDSQLPKDRFSAERLKGVDSTLKIQPAELGDSAVYLCASSSPFGSGANVLTFGAGSRLTVL.

V is TRBV27 and J is TRBJ1-2, with 7 bases lining up with TRBD1. The V gene's germline CDR1 is MNHEY and CDR2 SMNVEV (reference sequence). V gave up 4 bases and J gave up 6 bases; unmatched junction bases: 17. The CDR3 runs 17 residues. CDR3 nucleotides: TGTGCCAGCAGTTCGAAACAAAGGACAGGAGGGGTTGATGGCTACACCTTC. The encoded protein is CASSSKQRTGGVDGYTF.

Comments on this clonotype: At one of its ends the junction is not consistent with the germline gene, which may arise from a read error. The chain couples TRBV9 to TRBJ2-7; TRBD1 agrees at 7 bases. Germline lookup yields CDR1 SGDLS and CDR2 YYNGEE. The CDR3 is 14 amino acids. CDR3 DNA sequence: TGTGCCGGCAGCGCCGGACAGGCCTCCTACGAGCAGTACTTC. It is translated as CAGSAGQASYEQYF.

This clonotype was detected ten times or more. V usage is TRBV27 and J usage is TRBJ2-3; 10 nucleotides align to TRBD2. The CDR3 sequence is 15 residues long. V shed 6 bases and J 1 base; nucleotides not matched to a gene: 4. CDR1 is MNHEY, CDR2 SMNVEV, per germline (reference sequence). DNA of the CDR3: TGTGCCAGCAGCTCCGGGACTAGCGGCACAGATACGCAGTATTTT. It encodes CASSSGTSGTDTQYF.

V gene TRBV4-1 combines with J gene TRBJ2-1, with TRBD1 identical over 7 bases. Germline V lookup: CDR1 MGHRA, CDR2 YSYEKL. There are 17 residues in the CDR3. V was clipped by 0 bases and J by 0 bases; unmatched bases: 5. The CDR3 is CASSQEATGSSYNEQFF. The CDR3 DNA is TGCGCCAGCAGCCAAGAAGCGACAGGGAGCTCCTACAATGAGCAGTTCTTC.

This clonotype was observed a few times. The rearrangement links TRBV20-1 to TRBJ1-1; D is unclear. The germline V and J ends were trimmed by 3 bases and 1 base, with 9 bases remaining between them. Germline CDR1 DFQATT, CDR2 SNEGSKA (reference sequence). The CDR3 totals 13 residues. CDR3 bases: TGCAGTGCTAGTTCCGGGTCGAACACTGAAGCTTTCTTT. It codes for CSASSGSNTEAFF.

The chain's CDR3 is CASSLERLAGLQETQYF. DNA of the CDR3: TGTGCCAGCAGCTTAGAGCGTCTAGCGGGCCTCCAAGAGACCCAGTACTTC. The J gene is TRBJ2-5, the V gene TRBV7-6, with TRBD2 identical over 8 bases. Per germline, CDR1 SGHVS and CDR2 FNYEAQ. The ends lost 1 base at V and 1 base at J; junction bases unmatched: 8. The CDR3 has 17 residues.

This clonotype was seen repeatedly, ten times or more. The chain combines TRBV4-1 with TRBJ1-1, with D possibly matching TRBD1 (6 bases). Looked up from germline, CDR1 is MGHRA and CDR2 is YSYEKL. The CDR3 length is 14 residues. V was clipped by 0 bases and J by 1 base, with 6 bases between them. The CDR3 bases are TGCGCCAGCAGCCAAGAGGGGGCGAACACTGAAGCTTTCTTT. This encodes CASSQEGANTEAFF.

V is TRBV6-1 and J is TRBJ2-7, with D possibly being TRBD1 (6 bases). Trimming shortened V by 5 bases and J by 2 bases, and 13 bases separated the two germline ends. This CDR3 region has 14 residues. The germline V gene encodes CDR1 MNHNS and CDR2 SASEGT. CDR3 sequence reads: CASSQGQPTYEQYF. In nucleotides, the CDR3 is TGTGCCAGCAGTCAAGGACAGCCCACCTACGAGCAGTACTTC.

V usage is TRBV6-2 or TRBV6-3 and J usage is TRBJ2-1; TRBD2 agrees at 13 bases. The CDR3 length is 15 residues. Germline CDR1 and CDR2: MNHEY and SVGEGT. V shed 7 bases, J shed 10 bases, and the junction held 10 bases outside the gene matches. CDR3 nucleotide sequence: TGTGCCAGCAAGTGGACTAGCGGGGGATTCTACGAGCAGTTCTTC. It is translated as CASKWTSGGFYEQFF.

This chain connects TRBV28 to TRBJ1-5, with D perhaps TRBD1 (5 bases). The CDR3 extends over 15 amino acids. Germline CDR1 reads MDHEN; CDR2 reads SYDVKM. V lost 6 bases, J lost 4 bases, and 16 bases lay in between. CDR3 region: CASSTPGRLNQPQHF. The CDR3 bases are TGTGCCAGCAGCACTCCGGGACGCTTAAATCAGCCCCAGCATTTT.

Concerning this clonotype: A much larger clone is a single base away; this may be a read error. This chain connects TRBV7-2 to TRBJ2-1, with 7 bases fitting TRBD1. The CDR3 has 17 amino acids. The germline gives CDR1 SGHTA, CDR2 FQGNSA. DNA for the CDR3: TGTGCCAGCAGCTTAGGGTCTGGGACAGCGACCTACAATGGGCAGTTCTTC. Its translation is CASSLGSGTATYNGQFF.

This clonotype was seen only a few times. The J gene is TRBJ2-1, the V gene TRBV4-1; the D gene is possibly TRBD2 (5 bases). In germline, CDR1 is MGHRA, CDR2 YSYEKL. The CDR3 is 17 amino acids. Trimming took 4 bases from V and 4 from J, leaving 20 bases between them. Written as DNA, the CDR3 is TGCGCCAGCAGCCTACGTCCCGTGAGCGGAGCATACAATGAGCAGTTCTTC. Amino acid sequence: CASSLRPVSGAYNEQFF.

The V call is TRBV7-9, the J call TRBJ1-4, with D perhaps matching TRBD1 (6 bases). V lost 6 bases to trimming and J lost 2 bases, with 10 bases between them. CDR3 length: 14 residues. From germline, CDR1 is SEHNR and CDR2 FQNEAQ (reference sequence). The CDR3 loop reads CASRQGGTNEKLFF. As DNA, the CDR3 is TGTGCCAGCAGACAGGGAGGGACTAATGAAAAACTGTTTTTT.

This clonotype was recorded many times. The chain is built from TRBV29-1 and TRBJ2-3; the D gene is possibly TRBD1 (5 bases). This CDR3 spans 13 amino acids. V gave up 6 bases and J gave up 0 bases, with 10 bases separating them. CDR1 and CDR2 from the germline V gene are SQVTM and ANQGSEA. As DNA, the CDR3 is TGCAGCGTGTCCAGGGATAGCACAGATACGCAGTATTTT. Translating it yields CSVSRDSTDTQYF.

This chain joins TRBV3-1 and TRBJ1-1; D call uncertain. Germline lookup yields CDR1 LGHDT and CDR2 YNNKEL (reference sequence). The CDR3 length is 16 residues. V gave up 5 bases and J gave up 1 base, with 17 bases separating them. CDR3 DNA sequence: TGTGCCAGCAGCTCAAGGGAGGCAGGAAGGAACACTGAAGCTTTCTTT. This encodes CASSSREAGRNTEAFF.

This clonotype was seen many times. The V and J genes are TRBV7-6 and TRBJ2-7; D perhaps matches TRBD1 (5 bases). The germline V gene has CDR1 SGHVS and CDR2 FNYEAQ. This CDR3 comprises 12 residues. Trimming cost V 4 bases and J 6 bases, with 10 bases left between them. The CDR3 DNA is TGTGCCAGCAGCTCCCAGGGAACCGAGCAGTACTTC. Encoded protein: CASSSQGTEQYF.

This clonotype was counted a few times. V gene TRBV5-1 combines with J gene TRBJ2-3, with TRBD1 as a possible D gene (6 bases). The V gene lost 3 bases and the J gene lost 4 bases, with 15 bases spanning the gap. The length of the CDR3 is 15 residues. CDR1 is SGHRS and CDR2 is YFSETQ in the germline V gene. CDR3 amino acids: CASSSTQGHADTQYF. CDR3 bases: TGCGCCAGCAGCTCCACCCAGGGGCACGCAGATACGCAGTATTTT. Complete variable domain (other parts from reference TRBV5-1 and TRBJ2-3): KAGVTQTPRYLIKTRGQQVTLSCSPISGHRSVSWYQQTPGQGLQFLFEYFSETQRNKGNFPGRFSGRQFSNSRSEMNVSTLELGDSALYLCASSSTQGHADTQYFGPGTRLTVL.